Listed below are T cell receptor beta chains from one sample, sequenced in a study of T cell responses to AZD1222 COVID-19 vaccine. Generated by immunoSEQ multiplex PCR, the TCRdb table keeps only in-frame clones and is missing some. Among about 130,000 clones listed, under 95% were seen once. The sample was peripheral blood, taken on day 0 of AZD1222 vaccination. The receptor source for this set is an adult in good health. Each CDR3 is given with its conserved first and last residue. A D gene is named only where the DNA matches it firmly. Part of the rows lack a size; the others show once, few, many or a class for expanded clones.

CDR3 | DNA | size | D | J | V
CASTGGVDEKLFF | TGTGCCAGCACCGGCGGGGTCGATGAAAAACTGTTTTTT | . | . | TRBJ1-4 | TRBV12-3/TRBV12-4
CASSYRGPISQETQYF | TGTGCCAGCAGTTATAGAGGTCCTATCTCGCAGGAGACCCAGTACTTC | . | . | TRBJ2-5 | TRBV6-5
CASSEESLAVGADTQYF | TGTGCCAGCAGTGAGGAATCTCTAGCGGTAGGCGCAGATACGCAGTATTTT | . | TRBD2 | TRBJ2-3 | TRBV6-1
CARGTAGHTGELFF | TGTGCCCGAGGGACTGCCGGTCACACCGGGGAGCTGTTTTTT | . | . | TRBJ2-2 | TRBV2
CASRADREETQYF | TGTGCCAGCAGGGCGGACAGGGAAGAGACCCAGTACTTC | . | TRBD1 | TRBJ2-5 | TRBV6-5
CASRRNRGENSGYGYTF | TGTGCCAGCAGGCGGAACAGGGGGGAGAATTCCGGCTATGGCTACACCTTC | . | TRBD1 | TRBJ1-2 | TRBV5-4
CASSLSGASSYNEQFF | TGCGCCAGCAGCTTATCCGGGGCAAGCTCCTACAATGAGCAGTTCTTC | . | . | TRBJ2-1 | TRBV5-1
CASSLESLNEKLFF | TGCGCCAGCAGCTTGGAGAGCTTAAATGAAAAACTGTTTTTT | . | . | TRBJ1-4 | TRBV5-1
CASSPIRELSGNTIYF | TGTGCCAGCAGCCCAATCAGGGAACTCTCTGGAAACACCATATATTTT | . | . | TRBJ1-3 | TRBV16
CASSYSRADTEAFF | TGTGCCAGTAGTTATAGCAGGGCGGACACTGAAGCTTTCTTT | . | . | TRBJ1-1 | TRBV19
CASSPSGTPYNEQFF | TGTGCCAGCAGCCCGTCCGGGACCCCCTACAATGAGCAGTTCTTC | . | . | TRBJ2-1 | TRBV11-2
CASSVGDSDYQETQYF | TGTGCCAGCAGCGTAGGTGACAGCGATTACCAAGAGACCCAGTACTTC | . | . | TRBJ2-5 | TRBV9
CASRAPDGGNTIYF | TGTGCCAGCAGAGCCCCCGACGGGGGAAACACCATATATTTT | . | . | TRBJ1-3 | TRBV25-1
CATSPGRNTGELFF | TGTGCCACCAGTCCCGGACGAAACACCGGGGAGCTGTTTTTT | . | . | TRBJ2-2 | TRBV24-1
CASSQDRPTLEAFF | TGTGCCAGCAGCCAAGATAGGCCTACCCTTGAAGCTTTCTTT | once | . | TRBJ1-1 | TRBV4-2
CAWNSNANTGELFF | TGTGCCTGGAACAGTAACGCGAACACCGGGGAGCTGTTTTTT | . | . | TRBJ2-2 | TRBV30
CASSEQSSGTDTQYF | TGTGCCAGCAGCGAGCAATCTAGCGGCACAGATACGCAGTATTTT | . | . | TRBJ2-3 | TRBV9
CASSLAGTGLEQYF | TGTGCCAGCAGCCTAGCTGGGACGGGCCTCGAGCAGTACTTC | . | . | TRBJ2-7 | TRBV6-2/TRBV6-3
CASSQEYNSPLHF | TGTGCCAGCAGCCAAGAATATAATTCACCCCTCCACTTT | . | . | TRBJ1-6 | TRBV3-1/TRBV3-2
CASSLSPRTDTQYF | TGCGCCAGCAGCTTGTCACCTCGCACAGATACGCAGTATTTT | few | . | TRBJ2-3 | TRBV5-1
CASSLDVGRSNQPQHF | TGTGCCAGCAGCTTAGATGTGGGACGGAGCAATCAGCCCCAGCATTTT | . | . | TRBJ1-5 | TRBV7-2
CASTTGSGANVLTF | TGTGCCAGCACAACAGGCTCTGGGGCCAACGTCCTGACTTTC | . | . | TRBJ2-6 | TRBV19
CASSLGTTGNTIYF | TGTGCCAGCAGCCTGGGGACTACTGGAAACACCATATATTTT | . | . | TRBJ1-3 | TRBV16
CASSLGGQGRNTEAFF | TGTGCCAGCAGCTTAGGGGGACAGGGGCGGAACACTGAAGCTTTCTTT | once | TRBD1 | TRBJ1-1 | TRBV7-9
CASSLAQGPQYNEQFF | TGCGCCAGCAGCTTGGCCCAAGGACCCCAGTACAATGAGCAGTTCTTC | once | . | TRBJ2-1 | TRBV5-1